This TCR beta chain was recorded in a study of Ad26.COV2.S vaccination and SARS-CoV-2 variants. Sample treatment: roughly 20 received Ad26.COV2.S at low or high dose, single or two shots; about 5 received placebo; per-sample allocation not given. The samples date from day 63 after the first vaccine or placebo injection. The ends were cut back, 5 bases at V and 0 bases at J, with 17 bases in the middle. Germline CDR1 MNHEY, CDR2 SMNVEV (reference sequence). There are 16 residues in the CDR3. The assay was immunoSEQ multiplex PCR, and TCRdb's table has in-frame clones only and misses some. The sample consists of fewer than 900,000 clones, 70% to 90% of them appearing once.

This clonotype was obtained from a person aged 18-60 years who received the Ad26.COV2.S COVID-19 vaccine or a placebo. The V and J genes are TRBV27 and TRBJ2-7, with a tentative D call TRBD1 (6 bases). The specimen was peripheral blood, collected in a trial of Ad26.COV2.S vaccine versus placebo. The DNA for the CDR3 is TGTGCCAGCAGTATTATCGGGACGGACAGCTCCTACGAGCAGTACTTC. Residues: CASSIIGTDSSYEQYF.